Included here is one TCR beta chain sequence, with context. No antigen is known for it. Qualities for individual bases were not recorded, and no much larger clone is one base off. The sample comes from a study of cytomegalovirus exposure and HLA in healthy donors (dated by TCRdb to about 2017). Background for the entire study: An earlier analysis of several hundred of the donors reported approximately 300 Gb of sequence data and 95 million to 140 million unique TCR beta sequences obtained from around 190 million T cells. Genome-wide SNP genotypes for about three fifths of the roughly 700 donors were used in a later genetic analysis, which treated that subset as a discovery cohort. HLA typing included class I and class II loci at four-digit resolution. Four to six DR-DQ haplotypes were handled as single units for association and clustering because linkage in the cohort was strong. Among around 400 genotyped donors of the cohort, an average of about 240,000 unique TCR beta nucleotide sequences were sequenced per donor, roughly 18% of them non-productive. All discovery cohort repertoires had been generated on a single sequencing platform. The study combined high-throughput TCR immunosequencing, statistical association of individual TCRs with disease status, and machine learning to predict cytomegalovirus infection status. The T cell repertoires of around 670 subjects were profiled by immunosequencing and related to cytomegalovirus serostatus. The study aimed to test whether signatures of past pathogen exposure could be identified by cataloging public T cell receptors. A later analysis re-examined previously published TCR beta repertoires from roughly 650 donors and added high-resolution HLA genotyping to investigate patterns of TCR occurrence. An earlier analysis of 500 to 650 of the donors applied high-throughput TCR beta sequencing to assess whether each TCR beta V gene segment acted as functional or pseudogenic. Of the approximately 400 genotyped donors, roughly 80% fell in the genetic ancestry cluster associated with self-reported Caucasian donors. An early release that covered fewer than 750 HLA-typed donors contained 250 to 350 gigabases of sequencing data and 70 million to 100 million unique TCR sequences. Along with the roughly 670-subject first cohort, a separate validation cohort of over a hundred different subjects was used. Alongside the repertoire data, information on donor age, sex, ethnicity and CMV serostatus was compiled. Rather than drawing on any new phenotypic data, the later analysis identified candidate immune exposures from TCR beta sequences and the way those sequences occurred across donors. Typing coverage varied by locus: roughly 620-640 donors for A, B, C, DRB1 and DQB1; roughly 510 for DQA1; nearly 610 for DPA1; 450 to 480 for DPB1. Broader findings and caveats from the paper: A further reported finding was that TCR beta sequences accurately predicted the HLA-A and HLA-B alleles for most subjects in the first cohort. In a later genetic analysis, fewer N-insertions in productive TCRs were reported among donors in an Asian-associated ancestry cluster than the roughly 700-donor mean. Linkage disequilibrium might explain the correlated functional status among segregating V segments, but an unknown experimental factor could not be excluded. While some public TCRs were present in many individuals, most TCR sequences turned up only very rarely across donors. A total of 150 or so TCR beta chains were listed by the study as associated with cytomegalovirus. According to a later analysis, TCR association rates differed among HLA loci, with DRB1 alleles showing the most associated TCRs and HLA-C alleles showing the fewest. The authors suggested that the approach could potentially be extended to other disease states and immunological phenotypes. This cohort had only TCR beta chains sequenced, and the lack of alpha or paired-chain data limited which features could be detected. Several of the top co-occurrence clusters appeared to be linked to parvovirus B19, influenza, CMV and Epstein-Barr virus, according to a later analysis. Assigning TCR associations to individual alleles was difficult when HLA alleles, especially DR and DQ, strongly co-occurred. Presence/absence analyses assumed roughly uniform sequencing depth across donors, an assumption that may not hold. About 15 rarely observed V segments, including chromosome 9 orphons, were excluded from the earlier analysis of about 500 of the donors because counts were too low. At a false discovery rate of 0.05, a later analysis linked 16,951 TCR beta sequences to specific HLA alleles. In a later analysis, HLA-associated TCR beta chains showed more clonal expansion and lower generation probabilities than non-associated chains that were equally common. Because the 87-base-pair reads could not distinguish some IMGT-functional V segments, including TRBV6-2 and TRBV6-3, those segments were excluded. A group of highly shared sequence variants was considered likely to be a technical artifact of the sequencing pipeline. Immune exposure information for the cohort was limited to CMV serostatus. Three of the identified cytomegalovirus-associated TCR beta chains were confirmed in vitro to be specific for cytomegalovirus antigens. Because HLA typing was unavailable for some donors at each locus, only the typed subset was used in association tests. The classifier was reported to diagnose cytomegalovirus status with high specificity and sensitivity in both the original cohort and the validation cohort. A later genetic analysis associated a missense DCLRE1C variant with V-gene and J-gene trimming of TCR beta chains, and an independent cohort replicated the association. A later analysis found that most CMV-associated TCR beta chains appeared HLA-restricted, with HLA associations seemingly driven largely by CMV exposure. In an earlier analysis of approximately 590 of the donors, most TCR beta V segments appeared in productive rearrangements about 87% or about 30% of the time, broadly matching IMGT annotations.

From V the trimming removes 8 bases and from J it removes 2 bases, while the gene matches leave 8 bases of the junction unaccounted for. The CDR3 covers 14 residues, taking in both the cysteine and the phenylalanine. The sequence is cut down to CDR3 DNA, 42 bases in frame from base 1. Looking up the germline V gene yields CDR1 SNHLY and CDR2 FYNNEI. The cohort was made up of 666 healthy bone marrow donors. At the time of sampling, all cohort members were nominally healthy, though unrecorded immune exposures were likely present. The donor was CMV seronegative and belonged to the group of 380 or so seronegative cohort members. Every donor gave a peripheral blood sample, and the peripheral blood mononuclear cells from that sample were used for TCR beta sequencing. Genomic DNA extraction from the blood cell samples was performed with the Qiagen DNeasy Blood Extraction Kit. The method behind the library was the immunoSEQ multiplex PCR assay. A mixture of 60 forward primers for TCR Vbeta segments and 13 reverse primers for TCR Jbeta segments was used in the multiplex PCR. A multiplex PCR assay on genomic DNA amplified the CDR3 region of rearranged TCR beta genes. Amplified TCR beta libraries were sequenced as 87-base-pair reads on the Illumina HiSeq System. Per the authors' processing: A later analysis tallied 70 million to 100 million unique TCR beta chains across the 600 to 700 repertoires, and approximately 11 million of those chains were shared by two or more donors. To remove PCR and sequencing errors, raw reads were error-corrected and collapsed into unique sequences using a nearest-neighbor algorithm that merged closely related sequences. To assign V, D and J gene segments, CDR3 sequences were aligned to IMGT reference sequences. For a sequence to be retained, a match of at least six nucleotides was required to both a V gene segment and a J gene segment. Rearrangements were called productive when the CDR3 lacked stop codons and stayed in frame with V and J; all others were non-productive. CDR3 was defined according to IMGT convention as the region running from the second conserved V-encoded cysteine to the conserved J-encoded phenylalanine. In an earlier analysis of around 570 of the donors, sequences lacking an unambiguous match to a single V gene segment were excluded. In an earlier analysis of a few hundred of the donors, a V segment was called functional when productive rearrangements were above 56.7%, and segregating when the standard deviation between donors exceeded 5%. To diagnose cytomegalovirus status from the catalog of TCR beta chain sequences, a statistical classification framework was built. V and J gene assignment, in a later analysis, came from comparing TCR nucleotide sequences with IMGT/GENE-DB human TR gene sequences. In a later analysis, CDR3 sequences and most-parsimonious VDJ recombination scenarios were assigned using the TCRdist pipeline. In a later analysis, every TCR beta chain was defined by the combination of its CDR3 amino acid sequence and its V-gene family, and reads without a unique V-gene family were dropped. As a way to deal with suspected cross-contamination and a sequencing artifact, a later analysis dropped under 600 nucleotide sequences that were highly shared and had low generation probability. In a later analysis, a clonal expansion index was calculated for each public chain from normalized within-repertoire ranks of inferred template counts. A later analysis computed generation probabilities with a VDJ recombination model fitted to out-of-frame rearrangements, and checked the results against IGoR. In a later analysis, TCR-TCR, TCR-HLA and TCR-CMV co-occurrence was scored with hypergeometric tests, and a repertoire-size bias correction was applied to TCR pairs. In a later analysis, false discovery rates were estimated by permuting HLA or CMV assignments 20 times. A later analysis grouped co-occurring TCRs with DBSCAN, adding TCRdist sequence similarity when clustering within HLA-allele-positive subsets. For co-occurrence clustering, repertoires with fewer than 30,000 or more than 120,000 public chains were excluded, along with a handful of repertoires with anomalous nucleotide sharing. Held by TCRdb, this immuneACCESS table contains in-frame sequences only and omits some clones. Under half of the omission traces to an unresolved V gene where checked; the cause of the rest is unknown. V, J and clone size are those of that table, while D and trimming were read from the DNA. The sample yields approximately 180,000 clones; roughly four fifths were counted once. The ten largest clones represent under 5% of the sample.

The V and J genes are TRBV2 and TRBJ1-2, and TRBD1 matches 7 of the central bases. The clonotype originates from a man aged 18 to 29 in good health and CMV-seronegative. Sequencing was done on a sample of PBMCs. The CDR3 here reads CASGSDRANYGYTF. In nucleotides, the sequence is TGTGCCAGCGGGTCAGACAGGGCCAACTATGGCTACACCTTC.